This TCR beta chain comes out of a study of control samples from healthy donors and cancer patients. The data were produced by immunoSEQ multiplex PCR, yet TCRdb's version contains in-frame clones alone and is incomplete. This sample has more than 150,000 clones, with roughly nine tenths found just once. Germline V CDR1 and CDR2: KGHSH, LQKENI. The CDR3 is 18 amino acids. Trimming shortened V by 6 bases and J by 1 base, and 25 bases separated the two germline ends. Input material: blood. This TCR was sampled from a woman aged 25-40 years in good health. The chain has TRBV18 and TRBJ2-7, with a tentative D call TRBD1 (5 bases). The CDR3 DNA reads TGTGCCAGCTCCCCCCCCGCCAAGACAGCTTATCCTTCCTACGAGCAGTACTTC. This sequence encodes CASSPPAKTAYPSYEQYF. Combining the CDR3 with reference TRBV18 and TRBJ2-7 gives the whole variable domain NAGVMQNPRHLVRRRGQEARLRCSPMKGHSHVYWYRQLPEEGLKFMVYLQKENIIDESGMPKERFSAEFPKEGPSILRIQQVVRGDSAAYFCASSPPAKTAYPSYEQYFGPGTRLTVT.